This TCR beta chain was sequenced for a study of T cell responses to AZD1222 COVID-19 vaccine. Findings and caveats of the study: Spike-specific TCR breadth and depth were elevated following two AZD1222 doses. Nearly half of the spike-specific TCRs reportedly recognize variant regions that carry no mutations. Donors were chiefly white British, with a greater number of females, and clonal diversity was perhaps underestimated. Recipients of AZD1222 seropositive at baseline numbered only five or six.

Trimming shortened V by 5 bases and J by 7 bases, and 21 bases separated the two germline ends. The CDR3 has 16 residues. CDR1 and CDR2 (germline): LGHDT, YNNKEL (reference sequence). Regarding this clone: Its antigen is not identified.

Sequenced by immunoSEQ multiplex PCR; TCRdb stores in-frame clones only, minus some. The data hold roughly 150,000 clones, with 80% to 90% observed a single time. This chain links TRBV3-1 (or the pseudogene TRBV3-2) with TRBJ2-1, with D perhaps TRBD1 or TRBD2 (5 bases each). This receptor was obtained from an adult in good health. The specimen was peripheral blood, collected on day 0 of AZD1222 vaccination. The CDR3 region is CASSSPSYQGDNEQFF. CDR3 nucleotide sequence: TGTGCCAGCAGCAGTCCTAGCTATCAAGGGGATAATGAGCAGTTCTTC.